A single sample gave rise to the 26 T cell receptor beta chains below, sequenced in a study of spatial heterogeneity in lung cancer. The study's findings and limits: Expanded alpha and beta TCR counts within tumors tracked tumor mutation counts.

TCRdb re-called the 5' RACE reads through MiXCR, storing one row per CDR3 protein. The sample yields 7,500 to 10,000 distinct CDR3 sequences, about 8.8% seen once. These receptors have no identified antigens. Documented time point: sample taken at primary tumor resection. The sequencing here drew on lung tumor tissue, taken at surgery. These TCRs come from a male donor with early-stage non-small cell lung cancer.

This clonotype is medium-sized by share. The J gene is TRBJ1-4, the V gene TRBV29-1, with no clear D. V dropped 7 bases and J dropped 7 bases, with 13 bases sitting between them. Germline V lookup: CDR1 SQVTM, CDR2 ANQGSEA. The CDR3 sequence is 12 residues long. CDR3: CSAWTGGEKLFF. For the CDR3, the DNA is TGCAGCGCATGGACCGGAGGTGAAAAACTGTTTTTT.

At least ten counts were recorded for this clonotype. This chain uses TRBV12-3 or TRBV12-4 with TRBJ1-6; possibly TRBD1 for D (5 bases). V gave up 8 bases and J gave up 7 bases, with 24 bases separating them. The CDR3 is 17 amino acids. CDR3 amino acids: CASALGSRGAVNSPLHF. CDR3 coding DNA: TGTGCCAGCGCCCTCGGCAGTCGGGGCGCGGTGAATTCACCCCTCCACTTT.

This clonotype was recorded at least ten times. This chain connects TRBV7-9 to TRBJ1-4; the match to TRBD1 covers 8 bases. Germline CDR1 and CDR2: SEHNR and FQNEAQ (reference sequence). Trimming took 6 bases from V and 8 from J; bases not matched to a gene: 5. The CDR3 covers 13 residues. For the CDR3, the DNA is TGTGCCAGCAGATCAGGGGGCCCGGAAAAACTGTTTTTT. It yields the protein CASRSGGPEKLFF.

This clonotype was observed a few times. The chain joins TRBV3-1 to TRBJ2-1; TRBD2 matches at 7 bases. Germline CDR1 reads LGHDT; CDR2 reads YNNKEL (reference sequence). J gave up 0 bases and V 2 bases, and 4 bases lay outside the gene matches. The CDR3 is made up of 16 amino acids. This CDR3 is CASSQQRDRSYNEQFF. The CDR3 DNA sequence: TGTGCCAGCAGCCAACAGCGGGACCGCTCCTACAATGAGCAGTTCTTC.

The chain has TRBV6-5 and TRBJ1-6, with D possibly matching TRBD1 (5 bases). The CDR3 has 16 residues. The germline V gene encodes CDR1 MNHEY and CDR2 SVGAGI. The germline V and J ends were trimmed by 0 bases and 10 bases, with 16 bases remaining between them. CDR3 sequence reads: CASSYSVGGEESPLHF. The CDR3 nucleotides are TGTGCCAGCAGTTACTCGGTCGGAGGGGAGGAATCACCCCTCCACTTT.

In its sample, this clonotype was seen many times. The J gene is TRBJ2-7, the V gene TRBV27, with 10 bases lining up with TRBD2. Looked up from germline, CDR1 is MNHEY and CDR2 is SMNVEV (reference sequence). The V segment lost 4 bases and the J segment 4 bases; nucleotides outside the gene matches: 4. The CDR3 covers 14 residues. The CDR3 loop is CASSSSGRIYEQYF. The CDR3, as DNA: TGTGCCAGCAGTTCTAGCGGGAGAATTTACGAGCAGTACTTC.

The sample holds many counts of this clonotype. V and J are TRBV6-2 or TRBV6-3 and TRBJ2-5, with D possibly matching TRBD2 (5 bases). The CDR3 consists of 14 residues. Germline-derived CDR1 and CDR2 are MNHEY and SVGEGT. The V and J ends lost 2 bases and 3 bases respectively, with 10 bases between them. The CDR3 loop is CASSYRRGEETQYF. In nucleotides, the CDR3 is TGTGCCAGCAGTTACCGACGGGGTGAAGAGACCCAGTACTTC.

The CDR3 reads CASRGLTSTDTQYF. The CDR3 DNA follows: TGTGCCAGCCGCGGACTTACTAGCACAGATACGCAGTATTTT. The rearrangement links TRBV12-3 or TRBV12-4 to TRBJ2-3, with D possibly TRBD2 on 5 matching bases. The germline V and J ends were trimmed by 8 bases and 0 bases, with 12 bases remaining between them. CDR3 length: 14 residues.

This clonotype was seen ten or more times. The CDR3 bases are TGTGCCAGCACTCTCAGGGGGCTCGGTGAGACCCAGTACTTC. Translated, it gives CASTLRGLGETQYF. The V gene is TRBV6-2 or TRBV6-3, the J gene TRBJ2-5; 8 positions agree with TRBD1. CDR1 and CDR2 from the germline V gene are MNHEY and SVGEGT. V was pared by 7 bases and J by 5 bases, with 9 bases of the junction left unmatched. This CDR3 region has 14 residues.

The chain uses TRBV28 and TRBJ2-7; TRBD1 is a possible D gene (6 bases). CDR1 and CDR2 (germline): MDHEN, SYDVKM. V dropped 7 bases and J dropped 4 bases, with 17 bases sitting between them. This CDR3 spans 14 amino acids. The CDR3 protein is CASTWGQGRYEQYF. The CDR3 DNA follows: TGTGCCAGCACCTGGGGGCAGGGTCGGTACGAGCAGTACTTC.

The CDR3 DNA reads TGTGCCAGCCTACCGGGAGGACGTGGCACCATATATTTT. This gives the protein CASLPGGRGTIYF. V is TRBV28 and J is TRBJ1-3; D not certain. Trimming took off 8 bases at V and 9 bases at J, with 17 bases between the two ends. This CDR3 contains 13 residues. Germline loops: CDR1 MDHEN, CDR2 SYDVKM.

In this sample, this clonotype turned up many times. The genes are TRBV20-1 and TRBJ2-1; unclear D gene. CDR1 and CDR2 (germline): DFQATT, SNEGSKA (reference sequence). The CDR3 covers 14 residues. V lost 0 bases to trimming and J lost 2 bases, with 8 bases between them. The CDR3 protein is CSARELVPYNEQFF. CDR3 DNA: TGCAGTGCTAGAGAATTAGTTCCCTACAATGAGCAGTTCTTC.

This clonotype occurred many times. V usage is TRBV29-1 and J usage is TRBJ1-4; D gene uncertain. The CDR3 length is 13 residues. Trimming took 3 bases from V and 4 from J, leaving 9 bases between them. Germline V gene data show CDR1 as SQVTM and CDR2 as ANQGSEA. CDR3 nucleotide sequence: TGCAGCGTTGACGGGATGGGTAATGAAAAACTGTTTTTT. It specifies CSVDGMGNEKLFF.

In this sample, this clonotype is medium-sized. The chain employs TRBV20-1 and TRBJ2-1, with a weak D call TRBD1 (6 bases). V gave up 6 bases and J gave up 3 bases, with 18 bases separating them. Germline V lookup: CDR1 DFQATT, CDR2 SNEGSKA (reference sequence). The CDR3 is made up of 15 amino acids. CDR3 nucleotide sequence: TGCAGTGCCCCCCCAGGGGACATCAACTACAATGAGCAGTTCTTC. Protein: CSAPPGDINYNEQFF.

As for this clonotype: At one of its ends the junction is not consistent with the germline gene, which may arise from a read error. The chain couples TRBV9 to TRBJ1-2; D not resolved. This CDR3 is 15 amino acids long. Germline CDR1 is SGDLS and CDR2 is YYNGEE. CDR3 nucleotides: TGTGCCAGCAGCGTAGCTGGTACCCCGGACGCCAATTCTGTCTTC. Its translation: CASSVAGTPDANSVF.

This clonotype occurred many times. The V call is TRBV5-1, the J call TRBJ1-2; 7 positions match TRBD1. Germline loops: CDR1 SGHRS, CDR2 YFSETQ. This CDR3 spans 14 amino acids. Unmatched junction bases numbered 7, after V lost 0 bases and J lost 8 bases. The CDR3 reads CASSLGDRVGGYTF. In DNA form, the CDR3 reads TGCGCCAGCAGCTTGGGAGACAGGGTCGGGGGCTACACCTTC.

A note on this clonotype: This may be a read error, as it is one base from a much larger clone. The V gene is TRBV18, the J gene TRBJ2-3; the D gene could be TRBD1 or TRBD2 (7 bases each). Trimming took 5 bases from V and 2 from J, leaving 17 bases between them. The CDR3 has 16 amino acids. Germline V gene data show CDR1 as KGHSH and CDR2 as LQKENI. DNA for the CDR3: TGTGCCAGCTCATGGGAGGGGACAGAACTCACAGATACGCAGTATTTT. Encoded protein: CASSWEGTELTDTQYF. The whole variable domain, filled in from reference TRBV18 and TRBJ2-3, reads NAGVMQNPRHLVRRRGQEARLRCSPMKGHSHVYWYRQLPEEGLKFMVYLQKENIIDESGMPKERFSAEFPKEGPSILRIQQVVRGDSAAYFCASSWEGTELTDTQYFGPGTRLTVL.

At least ten counts were recorded for this clonotype. The gene calls are TRBV19 and TRBJ1-5, with 7 bases aligning to TRBD1. The CDR3 has 14 amino acids. Germline V lookup: CDR1 LNHDA, CDR2 SQIVND (reference sequence). The V gene end was trimmed by 5 bases and the J gene end by 6 bases; junction bases not matched to a gene: 7. The CDR3 region is CASSGSGGVQPQHF. The CDR3 DNA sequence: TGTGCCAGTAGTGGTTCAGGGGGAGTTCAGCCCCAGCATTTT.

This clonotype was seen repeatedly, ten times or more. V and J are TRBV6-2 or TRBV6-3 and TRBJ2-5; TRBD2 matches at 13 bases. The CDR3 runs to 14 residues. The J segment lost 5 bases and the V segment lost 6 bases, leaving 3 bases of the junction unmatched. Per germline, CDR1 MNHEY and CDR2 SVGEGT. The CDR3 DNA sequence: TGTGCCAGCAGCCTACTAGCGGGAGGGGAGACCCAGTACTTC. It codes for CASSLLAGGETQYF.

Ten or more counts support this clonotype. The V gene is TRBV3-1, the J gene TRBJ2-5; TRBD1 matches at 7 bases. CDR3 size: 15 residues. Trimming cost V 4 bases and J 3 bases; bases outside gene matches: 8. The germline gives CDR1 LGHDT, CDR2 YNNKEL (reference sequence). CDR3 loop: CASSPRQGREETQYF. DNA for the CDR3: TGTGCCAGCAGCCCTCGACAGGGCCGGGAAGAGACCCAGTACTTC.

The chain carries TRBV7-3 and TRBJ2-5, with 12 bases matching TRBD2. Germline CDR1 reads SGHTA; CDR2 reads FQGTGA. Trimming cost V 5 bases and J 5 bases; bases outside gene matches: 12. The CDR3 is 17 amino acids. CDR3 region: CASSLGLAGPLGETQYF. CDR3 coding DNA: TGTGCCAGCAGCCTTGGACTAGCGGGACCCTTGGGGGAGACCCAGTACTTC.

Ten or more counts support this clonotype. CDR3 loop: CASSPGRGTYNEQFF. The CDR3 bases are TGTGCCAGCAGCCCCGGGAGGGGTACATACAATGAGCAGTTCTTC. The chain employs TRBV5-5 and TRBJ2-1; TRBD2 aligns across 8 bases. V lost 4 bases, J lost 4 bases, and 7 bases stayed unmatched. This CDR3 has 15 residues. CDR1 SGHKS and CDR2 YYEKEE come from the germline V gene (reference sequence).

This clonotype is labeled medium-sized (0.01 to 0.1%). This chain uses TRBV5-4 with TRBJ1-2; 7 bases map to TRBD1. Germline CDR1 and CDR2: SGHNT and YYREEE (reference sequence). Unmatched junction bases numbered 11, after V lost 4 bases and J lost 5 bases. There are 15 residues in the CDR3. The CDR3 protein is CASSPRGTEPYGYTF. The CDR3 DNA reads TGTGCCAGCAGCCCCCGGGGGACAGAACCTTATGGCTACACCTTC. The entire variable domain, with the rest obtained from reference TRBV5-4 and TRBJ1-2, is as follows: ETGVTQSPTHLIKTRGQQVTLRCSSQSGHNTVSWYQQALGQGPQFIFQYYREEENGRGNFPPRFSGLQFPNYSSELNVNALELDDSALYLCASSPRGTEPYGYTFGSGTRLTVV.

This clonotype was found many times. The chain joins TRBV19 to TRBJ2-1, with TRBD1 identical over 7 bases. Germline V CDR1 and CDR2: LNHDA, SQIVND (reference sequence). With V trimmed by 7 bases and J by 0 bases, 6 bases remained unmatched. CDR3 length: 15 residues. CDR3 region: CASKLQGTSYNEQFF. CDR3 DNA: TGTGCCAGTAAGCTACAGGGGACCTCCTACAATGAGCAGTTCTTC.

This clonotype was picked up many times. V and J are TRBV10-3 and TRBJ1-2; D remains unclear. The CDR3 runs 12 residues. CDR1 and CDR2 from the germline V gene are ENHRY and SYGVKD. The ends were cut back, 7 bases at V and 2 bases at J, with 8 bases in the middle. The CDR3 bases are TGTGCCATCATGTCAGCCAACTATGGCTACACCTTC. Translating it yields CAIMSANYGYTF.

This clonotype showed up just a few times. The chain recombines TRBV7-9 with TRBJ1-1; D gene unclear. The CDR3 contains 14 residues. Per germline, CDR1 SEHNR and CDR2 FQNEAQ (reference sequence). Trimming removed 2 bases from V and 1 base from J, with 8 bases in between. CDR3 amino acids: CASSLPLGNTEAFF. The CDR3 nucleotides are TGTGCCAGCAGCTTACCGCTAGGGAACACTGAAGCTTTCTTT.